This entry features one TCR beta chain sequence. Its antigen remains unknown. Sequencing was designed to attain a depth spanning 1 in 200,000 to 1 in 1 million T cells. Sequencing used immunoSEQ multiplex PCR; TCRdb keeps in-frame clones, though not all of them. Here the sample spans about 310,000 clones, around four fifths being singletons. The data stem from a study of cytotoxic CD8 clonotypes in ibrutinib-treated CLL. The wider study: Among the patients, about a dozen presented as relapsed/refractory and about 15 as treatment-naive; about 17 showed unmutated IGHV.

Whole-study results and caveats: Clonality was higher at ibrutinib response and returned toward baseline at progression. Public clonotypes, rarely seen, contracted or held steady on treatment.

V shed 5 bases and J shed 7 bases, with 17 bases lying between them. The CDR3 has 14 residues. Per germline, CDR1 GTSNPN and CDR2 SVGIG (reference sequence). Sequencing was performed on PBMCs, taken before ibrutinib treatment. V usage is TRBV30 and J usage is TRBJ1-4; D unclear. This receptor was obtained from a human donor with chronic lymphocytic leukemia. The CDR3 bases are TGTGCCTGGGATGGACCCTGGCGGAGTGAAAAACTGTTTTTT. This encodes CAWDGPWRSEKLFF. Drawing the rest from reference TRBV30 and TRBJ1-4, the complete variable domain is SQTIHQWPATLVQPVGSPLSLECTVEGTSNPNLYWYRQAAGRGLQLLFYSVGIGQISSEVPQNLSASRPQDRQFILSSKKLLLSDSGFYLCAWDGPWRSEKLFFGSGTQLSVL.